The rows below give T cell receptor beta chains drawn from one sample of a study of cytomegalovirus exposure and HLA in healthy donors. Sequencing used immunoSEQ multiplex PCR; TCRdb keeps in-frame clones, though not all of them. Of about 87,000 clones in the sample, approximately 69% are singletons; the top ten hold approximately 20%. Specimen: PBMCs. The origin of the receptors is a man aged 25-40 years in good health and CMV-seropositive. Both conserved end residues are part of each CDR3. A D gene is named only where the DNA matches it firmly. The listing skips clone size in some rows; elsewhere it reads once, few, many or a size class.

clone size	CDR3 length	D gene	V gene	J gene	CDR3 protein	CDR3 DNA
-	16	TRBD1	TRBV7-3	TRBJ2-5	CASSLTTDRGQETQYF	TGTGCCAGCAGCTTAACCACGGACAGGGGCCAAGAGACCCAGTACTTC
-	13	-	TRBV9	TRBJ2-7	CASSESTPDEQYF	TGTGCCAGCAGCGAGAGCACTCCGGACGAGCAGTACTTC
few	13	-	TRBV7-2	TRBJ1-3	CASSLARGNTIYF	TGTGCCAGCAGCTTAGCGCGAGGAAACACCATATATTTT
-	15	-	TRBV6-5	TRBJ2-7	CASSYFEGSTYEQYF	TGTGCCAGCAGTTATTTTGAGGGATCTACCTACGAGCAGTACTTC
-	14	-	TRBV2	TRBJ1-1	CASRASGENTEAFF	TGTGCCAGCAGGGCTAGTGGTGAGAACACTGAAGCTTTCTTT
-	11	-	TRBV7-9	TRBJ1-1	CASTVNTEAFF	TGTGCCAGCACCGTGAACACTGAAGCTTTCTTT
-	15	-	TRBV6-5	TRBJ2-2	CASRTPGQNTGELFF	TGTGCCAGCAGGACCCCGGGACAGAACACCGGGGAGCTGTTTTTT
-	16	TRBD1	TRBV6-1	TRBJ1-5	CASSAPTGGGNQPQHF	TGTGCCAGCAGTGCCCCGACAGGGGGAGGCAATCAGCCCCAGCATTTT
once	15	TRBD1	TRBV7-9	TRBJ1-1	CASSFDWGQGQEAFF	TGTGCCAGCAGCTTCGACTGGGGACAGGGGCAGGAAGCTTTCTTT
-	14	TRBD1	TRBV2	TRBJ2-7	CASNSGDSSYEQYF	TGTGCCAGCAACTCTGGGGACAGCTCCTACGAGCAGTACTTC
-	13	-	TRBV5-1	TRBJ1-1	CASSGPRVTEAFF	TGCGCCAGCAGCGGTCCGAGAGTCACTGAAGCTTTCTTT
-	11	-	TRBV30	TRBJ2-5	CAWSVQETQYF	TGTGCCTGGAGCGTACAAGAGACCCAGTACTTC
-	15	-	TRBV5-1	TRBJ2-1	CASSFRGGGRNEQFF	TGCGCCAGCAGCTTCCGGGGTGGCGGAAGGAATGAGCAGTTCTTC
-	12	-	TRBV30	TRBJ1-1	CAWHWGGNEAFF	TGTGCCTGGCACTGGGGAGGGAATGAAGCTTTCTTT